These 26 T cell receptor beta chains were sequenced from one sample in a study of blood T cell repertoires in COVID-19. Measured with immunoSEQ multiplex PCR; TCRdb has only the in-frame clones, and not every one. The sample yields over 250,000 clones, around 89% seen once. Source material: PBMCs or T cells enriched from blood (not recorded which). The receptor source for this set is a woman between 18 and 30 years old who had recovered from COVID-19.

V gene TRBV11-2 combines with J gene TRBJ2-7; 11 positions match TRBD1. Trimming at V came to 5 bases and at J to 2 bases, leaving 5 bases not matched to a gene. The V gene's germline CDR1 is SGHAT and CDR2 FQNNGV. This CDR3 spans 15 amino acids. The CDR3 DNA reads as TGTGCCAGCAGCCTCGGACAGGGGGCACCCTACGAGCAGTACTTC. Protein sequence: CASSLGQGAPYEQYF.

This sequence joins TRBV6-5 and TRBJ2-1; D possibly corresponds to TRBD1 (5 bases). Trimming took 4 bases from V and 4 from J, leaving 14 bases between them. Germline V lookup: CDR1 MNHEY, CDR2 SVGAGI. CDR3 size: 15 residues. CDR3: CASSFSIAGYNEQFF. For the CDR3, the DNA is TGTGCCAGCAGTTTTTCCATAGCAGGGTACAATGAGCAGTTCTTC.

The chain couples TRBV30 to TRBJ1-6; D remains unclear. In germline, CDR1 is GTSNPN, CDR2 SVGIG (reference sequence). The CDR3 runs to 13 residues. Trimming took off 0 bases at V and 9 bases at J, with 9 bases between the two ends. CDR3 sequence reads: CAWSVARISPLHF. CDR3 sequence (DNA): TGTGCCTGGAGTGTAGCCAGGATTTCACCCCTCCACTTT.

This chain links TRBV12-3 or TRBV12-4 with TRBJ1-6; D might be TRBD1 (5 bases). Trimming cost V 3 bases and J 11 bases, with 8 bases left between them. The CDR3 covers 12 residues. This CDR3 is CASSLQGTPLHF. The CDR3 region has the DNA TGTGCCAGCAGTTTGCAGGGAACACCCCTCCACTTT.

The V and J genes are TRBV2 and TRBJ2-5, with 7 positions matching TRBD2. From germline, CDR1 is SNHLY and CDR2 FYNNEI. The CDR3 sequence is 15 residues long. V dropped 11 bases and J dropped 3; count of bases not matched to a gene: 15. The CDR3 nucleotides read TGTGCCGCAAAGTTGGCGGGGGACCTCAAAGAGACCCAGTACTTC. This encodes CAAKLAGDLKETQYF.

The chain couples TRBV28 to TRBJ1-1; D is unclear. The CDR3 extends over 12 amino acids. Between the trimmed V and J ends, which lost 5 bases and 6 bases, there was a span of 10 bases. Looked up from germline, CDR1 is MDHEN and CDR2 is SYDVKM. CDR3 nucleotide sequence: TGTGCCAGCAGTCAGCCGGGTTCTGAAGCTTTCTTT. Encoded protein: CASSQPGSEAFF.

CDR3 sequence reads: CASSFAGQRYEQYF. In nucleotides, the CDR3 is TGTGCCAGCAGTTTCGCCGGACAGAGATACGAGCAGTACTTC. The gene calls are TRBV28 and TRBJ2-7; weak D call: TRBD1 (6 bases). Trimming took off 3 bases at V and 4 bases at J, with 13 bases between the two ends. The CDR3 sequence is 14 residues long. Per germline, CDR1 MDHEN and CDR2 SYDVKM.

This sequence joins TRBV6-1 and TRBJ1-4; tentatively, D is TRBD1 (6 bases). V was trimmed by 4 bases and J by 8 bases, leaving 20 bases between them. Germline V gives CDR1 MNHNS, CDR2 SASEGT. This CDR3 spans 16 amino acids. The CDR3: CASSAWGGSAREKLFF. In DNA form, the CDR3 reads TGTGCCAGCAGTGCCTGGGGGGGCAGTGCCAGGGAAAAACTGTTTTTT.

The chain recombines TRBV6-5 with TRBJ2-1; 10 bases map to TRBD2. Germline lookup yields CDR1 MNHEY and CDR2 SVGAGI. After removal of 6 bases from V and 4 bases from J, the junction contained 6 bases not matched to a gene. CDR3 length equals 15 residues. CDR3 residues: CASRRGTSDYNEQFF. The DNA of the CDR3 is TGTGCCAGCAGACGCGGGACTAGCGATTACAATGAGCAGTTCTTC.

This clone was counted a few times. The V call is TRBV2, the J call TRBJ1-5, with 10 bases aligning to TRBD1. The V segment lost 1 base and the J segment 7 bases; nucleotides outside the gene matches: 1. This CDR3 is built from 14 residues. Germline V gives CDR1 SNHLY, CDR2 FYNNEI. The CDR3 bases are TGTGCCAGCAGTGAAGGGACAGGGGGACAGCCCCAGCATTTT. This sequence encodes CASSEGTGGQPQHF.

This chain joins TRBV19 and TRBJ1-1; no reliable D call. V shed 5 bases and J shed 1 base, with 5 bases lying between them. This CDR3 comprises 12 residues. CDR1 is LNHDA and CDR2 is SQIVND in the germline V gene (reference sequence). CDR3 coding DNA: TGTGCCAGTAGTTCAGGGAACACTGAAGCTTTCTTT. Its translation: CASSSGNTEAFF.

The rearrangement links TRBV29-1 to TRBJ1-1; possibly TRBD1 for D (6 bases). V was clipped by 8 bases and J by 6 bases, with 13 bases between them. This CDR3 is built from 11 residues. CDR1 is SQVTM and CDR2 is ANQGSEA in the germline V gene. CDR3 sequence: CSFQDSSEAFF. CDR3 nucleotide sequence: TGCAGCTTTCAGGACAGTTCTGAAGCTTTCTTT.

This clone was observed many times. J is TRBJ1-2 and V is TRBV30; 9 nucleotides match TRBD1. V dropped 6 bases and J dropped 2; count of bases not matched to a gene: 4. This CDR3 region has 13 residues. Germline V gene lookup returns CDR1 GTSNPN and CDR2 SVGIG (reference sequence). The CDR3 nucleotides read TGTGCCTGTCCCGGGACAGGGAACTATGGCTACACCTTC. This gives the protein CACPGTGNYGYTF.

The genes are TRBV13 and TRBJ2-1; TRBD1 matches at 8 bases. This CDR3 comprises 15 residues. V trimming: 5 bases; J trimming: 4 bases; junction bases outside the gene matches: 7. Germline V gives CDR1 PRHDT, CDR2 FYEKMQ (reference sequence). CDR3 loop: CASSPDREDYNEQFF. The CDR3, as DNA: TGTGCCAGCAGCCCGGACAGGGAGGATTACAATGAGCAGTTCTTC.

This clone was counted only a few times. The chain couples TRBV5-6 to TRBJ1-1; a possible D gene is TRBD1 (5 bases). Looked up from germline, CDR1 is SGHDT and CDR2 is YYEEEE. Trimming pared 4 bases from V and 1 base from J, leaving 14 bases between. The CDR3 has 15 residues. CDR3 sequence (DNA): TGTGCCAGCAGCCCGGCGGGGGGGACGAACACTGAAGCTTTCTTT. This encodes CASSPAGGTNTEAFF.

The chain couples TRBV3-1 (or the pseudogene TRBV3-2) to TRBJ1-1; unclear D gene. The CDR3 length is 13 residues. V was cut by 3 bases and J by 1 base, with 6 bases left in between. The germline V gene encodes CDR1 LGHDT and CDR2 YNNKEL (reference sequence). CDR3 in amino acids: CASSQGPNTEAFF. The CDR3 bases are TGTGCCAGCAGCCAGGGCCCGAACACTGAAGCTTTCTTT.

The chain combines TRBV28 with TRBJ2-7; D remains ambiguous. Trimming removed 3 bases from V and 0 bases from J, with 3 bases in between. The germline CDR1 and CDR2 sequences are MDHEN and SYDVKM. CDR3 length: 12 amino acids. The chain's CDR3 is CASSFSSYEQYF. As DNA, the CDR3 is TGTGCCAGCAGTTTCAGCTCCTACGAGCAGTACTTC.

The rearrangement uses TRBV24-1 and TRBJ1-2, with D uncertain. Germline CDR1 KGHDR, CDR2 SFDVKD. V gave up 1 base and J gave up 7 bases, with 9 bases separating them. The CDR3 runs 13 residues. CDR3 bases: TGTGCCACCAGTGATTTCCGGGGAGGTGGCTACACCTTC. It codes for CATSDFRGGGYTF.

The CDR3 nucleotides are TGTGCCAGCAGCTCCGAGGCGGGGGGCTACACCTTC. This translates into CASSSEAGGYTF. The chain employs TRBV3-1 (or the pseudogene TRBV3-2) and TRBJ1-2; unclear D gene. The V and J ends lost 5 bases and 8 bases respectively, with 12 bases between them. Germline lookup yields CDR1 LGHDT and CDR2 YNNKEL (reference sequence). This CDR3 has 12 amino acids.

The chain combines TRBV30 with TRBJ1-5, with no clear D. The CDR3 totals 13 residues. CDR1 and CDR2 from the germline V gene are GTSNPN and SVGIG (reference sequence). V lost 3 bases and J 6 bases, leaving 12 bases between the germline ends. This chain's CDR3 is CAWSEFWSQPQHF. The CDR3 DNA reads TGTGCCTGGAGCGAGTTTTGGAGTCAGCCCCAGCATTTT.

V is TRBV29-1 and J is TRBJ1-1; weak D call: TRBD1 (6 bases). V lost 7 bases, J lost 3 bases, and 9 bases lay in between. The germline V gene has CDR1 SQVTM and CDR2 ANQGSEA. This CDR3 contains 11 residues. The CDR3 sequence: CSDRADTEAFF. DNA of the CDR3: TGCAGCGACAGGGCGGACACTGAAGCTTTCTTT.

The chain carries TRBV12-3 or TRBV12-4 and TRBJ2-5; D uncertain. Deletions cut 7 bases from V and 3 bases from J, with 12 bases between. This CDR3 region has 13 residues. The CDR3 protein is CASNPRVEETQYF. The CDR3, as DNA: TGTGCCAGCAATCCCCGGGTGGAAGAGACCCAGTACTTC.

This chain links TRBV5-1 with TRBJ1-2; a weak D match, TRBD1 (6 bases). The germline V gene encodes CDR1 SGHRS and CDR2 YFSETQ. V was shortened by 4 bases and J by 2 bases, with 12 bases between the two germline ends. This CDR3 has 14 residues. The CDR3 DNA sequence: TGCGCCAGCAGCCGAGGGCAGGGGAACTATGGCTACACCTTC. Encoded protein: CASSRGQGNYGYTF.

This rearrangement joins TRBV10-1 to TRBJ2-2; TRBD1 is a possible D gene (5 bases). V gave up 0 bases and J gave up 0 bases, with 14 bases separating them. Germline values: CDR1 WNHNN, CDR2 SYGVQD (reference sequence). The CDR3 is 18 residues long. CDR3 nucleotide sequence: TGCGCCAGCAGTGAGTCGATTGTGACAGATTCGAACACCGGGGAGCTGTTTTTT. Protein product: CASSESIVTDSNTGELFF.

This chain uses TRBV7-9 with TRBJ2-1, with 7 bases that match TRBD1. This CDR3 spans 13 amino acids. Germline V gene sequence: CDR1 SEHNR, CDR2 FQNEAQ (reference sequence). V shed 6 bases and J 5 bases; nucleotides not matched to a gene: 4. The CDR3 here is CASSLTGDNEQFF. In DNA, the CDR3 is TGTGCCAGCAGTCTAACAGGGGACAATGAGCAGTTCTTC.

The chain couples TRBV2 to TRBJ2-2; 7 nucleotides line up with TRBD1. The CDR3 contains 14 residues. With 7 bases clipped from V and 4 bases from J, the junction kept 6 bases outside the gene matches. CDR1 is SNHLY, CDR2 FYNNEI, per germline. CDR3 bases: TGTGCCAGCACCTTCGCAGGGGGCACCGGGGAGCTGTTTTTT. Translated, it gives CASTFAGGTGELFF.